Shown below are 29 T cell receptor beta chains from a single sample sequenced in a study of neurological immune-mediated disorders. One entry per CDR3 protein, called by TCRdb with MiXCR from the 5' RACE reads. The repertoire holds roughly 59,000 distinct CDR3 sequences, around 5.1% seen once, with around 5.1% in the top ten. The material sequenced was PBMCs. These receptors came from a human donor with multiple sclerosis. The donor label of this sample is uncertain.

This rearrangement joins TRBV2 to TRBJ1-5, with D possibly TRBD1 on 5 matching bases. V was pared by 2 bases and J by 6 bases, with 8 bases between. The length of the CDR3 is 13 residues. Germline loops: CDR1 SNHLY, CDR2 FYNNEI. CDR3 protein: CASSEQGPQPQHF. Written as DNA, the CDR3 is TGTGCCAGCAGTGAACAGGGCCCTCAGCCCCAGCATTTT.

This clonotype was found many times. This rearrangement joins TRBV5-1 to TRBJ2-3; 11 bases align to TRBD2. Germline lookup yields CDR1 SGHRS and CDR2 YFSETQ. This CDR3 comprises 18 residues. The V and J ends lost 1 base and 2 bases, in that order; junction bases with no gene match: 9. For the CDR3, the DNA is TGCGCCAGCAGCTTGATTCCCACTAGCGGGGGACACACAGATACGCAGTATTTT. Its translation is CASSLIPTSGGHTDTQYF.

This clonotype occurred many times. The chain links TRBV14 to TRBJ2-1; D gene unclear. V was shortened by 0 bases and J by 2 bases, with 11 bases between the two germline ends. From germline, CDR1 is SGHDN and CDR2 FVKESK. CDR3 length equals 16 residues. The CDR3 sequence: CASSQDLGFTYNEQFF. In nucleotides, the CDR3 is TGTGCCAGCAGCCAAGATTTGGGGTTTACCTACAATGAGCAGTTCTTC.

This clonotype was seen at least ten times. This CDR3 reads CASRGQGNTEAFF. CDR3 in DNA: TGCGCCAGCAGGGGACAGGGGAACACTGAAGCTTTCTTT. V usage is TRBV10-1 and J usage is TRBJ1-1, with TRBD1 identical over 9 bases. The junction had 0 bases not matched to a gene; V was cut back by 6 bases and J by 1 base. CDR1 and CDR2 from the germline V gene are WNHNN and SYGVQD (reference sequence). This CDR3 contains 13 residues.

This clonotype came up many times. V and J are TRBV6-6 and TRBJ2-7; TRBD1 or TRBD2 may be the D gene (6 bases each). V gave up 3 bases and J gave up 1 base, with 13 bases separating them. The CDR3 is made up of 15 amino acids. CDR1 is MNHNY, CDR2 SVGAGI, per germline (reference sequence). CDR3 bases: TGTGCCAGCAGTTATTCGGGGGCGATATCCTACGAGCAGTACTTC. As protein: CASSYSGAISYEQYF.

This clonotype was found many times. The chain's CDR3 is CASSLSTGRQTGTDTQYF. The DNA of the CDR3 is TGTGCCAGCAGCTTGTCAACCGGGCGCCAAACCGGCACAGATACGCAGTATTTT. This sequence joins TRBV5-8 and TRBJ2-3; D remains ambiguous. Deletions cut 1 base from V and 1 base from J, with 19 bases between. CDR1 is SGHTS and CDR2 is YDEGEE in the germline V gene. This CDR3 contains 18 residues.

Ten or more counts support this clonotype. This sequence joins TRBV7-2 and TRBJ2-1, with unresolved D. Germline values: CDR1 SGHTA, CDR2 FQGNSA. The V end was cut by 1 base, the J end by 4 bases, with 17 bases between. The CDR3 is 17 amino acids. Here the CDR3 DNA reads TGTGCCAGCAGCTTAGGCTCCTCCCTTGCGGAGTACAATGAGCAGTTCTTC. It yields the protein CASSLGSSLAEYNEQFF.

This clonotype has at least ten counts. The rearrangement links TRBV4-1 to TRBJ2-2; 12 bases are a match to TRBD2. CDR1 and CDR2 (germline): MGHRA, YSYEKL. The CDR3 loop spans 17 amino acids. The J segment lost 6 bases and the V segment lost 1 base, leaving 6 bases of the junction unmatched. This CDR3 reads CASSQVASGGAAGELFF. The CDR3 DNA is TGCGCCAGCAGCCAAGTTGCTAGCGGGGGGGCGGCCGGGGAGCTGTTTTTT.

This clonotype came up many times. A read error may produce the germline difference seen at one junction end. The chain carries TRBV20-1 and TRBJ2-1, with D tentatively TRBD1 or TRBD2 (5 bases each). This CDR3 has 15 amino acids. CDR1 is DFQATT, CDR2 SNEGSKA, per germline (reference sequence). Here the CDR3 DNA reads TGCAGTGCCAGAGGGGTCAGCCTCTCCTACAATGAGCAGTTCTTC. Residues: CSARGVSLSYNEQFF.

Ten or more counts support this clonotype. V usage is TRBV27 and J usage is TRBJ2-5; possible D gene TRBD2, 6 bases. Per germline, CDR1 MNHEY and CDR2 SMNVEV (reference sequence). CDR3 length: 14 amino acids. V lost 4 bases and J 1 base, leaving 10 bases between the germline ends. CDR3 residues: CASSSLGGQETQYF. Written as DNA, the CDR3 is TGTGCCAGCAGTTCCCTCGGGGGCCAAGAGACCCAGTACTTC.

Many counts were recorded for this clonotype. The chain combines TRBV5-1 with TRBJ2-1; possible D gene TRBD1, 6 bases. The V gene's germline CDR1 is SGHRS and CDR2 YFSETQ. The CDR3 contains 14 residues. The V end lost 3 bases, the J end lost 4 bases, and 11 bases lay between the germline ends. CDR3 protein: CASSSGHGYNEQFF. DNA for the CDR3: TGCGCCAGCAGCTCGGGACACGGATACAATGAGCAGTTCTTC.

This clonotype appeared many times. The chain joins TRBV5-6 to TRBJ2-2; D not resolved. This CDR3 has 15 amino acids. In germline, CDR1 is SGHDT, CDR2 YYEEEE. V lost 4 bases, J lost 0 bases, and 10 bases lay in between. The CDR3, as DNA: TGTGCCAGCAGCCCCGGGCCCTCGAACACCGGGGAGCTGTTTTTT. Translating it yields CASSPGPSNTGELFF. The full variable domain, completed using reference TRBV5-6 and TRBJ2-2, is DAGVTQSPTHLIKTRGQQVTLRCSPKSGHDTVSWYQQALGQGPQFIFQYYEEEERQRGNFPDRFSGHQFPNYSSELNVNALLLGDSALYLCASSPGPSNTGELFFGEGSRLTVL.

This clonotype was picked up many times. The DNA for the CDR3 is TGCAGTGGTCGGACAGGGGGCCGCGAGCAGTACTTC. This sequence encodes CSGRTGGREQYF. The V call is TRBV20-1, the J call TRBJ2-7; 11 bases fit TRBD1. The germline gives CDR1 DFQATT, CDR2 SNEGSKA (reference sequence). Trimming took 7 bases from V and 6 from J; bases not matched to a gene: 5. The CDR3 is made up of 12 amino acids.

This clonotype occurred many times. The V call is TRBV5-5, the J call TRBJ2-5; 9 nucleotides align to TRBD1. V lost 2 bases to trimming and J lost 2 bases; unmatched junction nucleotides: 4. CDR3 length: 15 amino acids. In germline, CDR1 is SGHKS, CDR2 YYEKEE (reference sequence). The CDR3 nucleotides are TGTGCCAGCAGCTTCCCGGGACAGGGACAAGAGACCCAGTACTTC. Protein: CASSFPGQGQETQYF. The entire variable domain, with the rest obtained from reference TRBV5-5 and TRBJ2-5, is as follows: DAGVTQSPTHLIKTRGQQVTLRCSPISGHKSVSWYQQVLGQGPQFIFQYYEKEERGRGNFPDRFSARQFPNYSSELNVNALLLGDSALYLCASSFPGQGQETQYFGPGTRLLVL.

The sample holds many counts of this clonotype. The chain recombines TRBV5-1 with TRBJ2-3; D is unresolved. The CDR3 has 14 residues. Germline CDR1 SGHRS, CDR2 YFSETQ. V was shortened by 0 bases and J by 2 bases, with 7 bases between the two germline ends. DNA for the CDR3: TGCGCCAGCAGCTTGGACCACTCCACAGATACGCAGTATTTT. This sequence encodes CASSLDHSTDTQYF.

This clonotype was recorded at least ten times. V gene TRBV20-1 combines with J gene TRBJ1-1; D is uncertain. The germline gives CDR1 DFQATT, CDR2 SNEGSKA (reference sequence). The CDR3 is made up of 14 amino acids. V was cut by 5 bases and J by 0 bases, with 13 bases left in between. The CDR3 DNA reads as TGCAGTGCTTCAGAGGAGGGCCTGAACACTGAAGCTTTCTTT. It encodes CSASEEGLNTEAFF.

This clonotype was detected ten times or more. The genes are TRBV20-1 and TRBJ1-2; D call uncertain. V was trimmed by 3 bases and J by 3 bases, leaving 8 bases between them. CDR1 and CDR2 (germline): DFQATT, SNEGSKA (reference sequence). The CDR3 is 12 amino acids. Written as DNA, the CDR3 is TGCAGTGCTAGGTTACCGTACTATGGCTACACCTTC. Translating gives CSARLPYYGYTF.

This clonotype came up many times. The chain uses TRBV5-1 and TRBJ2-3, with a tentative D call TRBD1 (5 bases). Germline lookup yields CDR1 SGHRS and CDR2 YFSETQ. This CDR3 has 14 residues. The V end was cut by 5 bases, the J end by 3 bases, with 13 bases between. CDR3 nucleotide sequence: TGCGCCAGCAGTCCTGGACACCTAACAGATACGCAGTATTTT. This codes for CASSPGHLTDTQYF.

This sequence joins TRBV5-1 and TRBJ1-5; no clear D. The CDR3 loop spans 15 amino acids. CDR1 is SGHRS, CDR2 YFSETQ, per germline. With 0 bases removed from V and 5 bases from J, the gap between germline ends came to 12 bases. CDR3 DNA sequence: TGCGCCAGCAGCTTGGGATCCGGTTTCGATCAGCCCCAGCATTTT. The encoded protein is CASSLGSGFDQPQHF.

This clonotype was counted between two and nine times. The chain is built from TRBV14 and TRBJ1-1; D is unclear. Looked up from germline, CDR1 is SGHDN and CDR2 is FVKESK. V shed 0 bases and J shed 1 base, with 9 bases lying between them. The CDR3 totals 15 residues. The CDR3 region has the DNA TGTGCCAGCAGCCAAGACAGAAGCCCGAACACTGAAGCTTTCTTT. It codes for CASSQDRSPNTEAFF.

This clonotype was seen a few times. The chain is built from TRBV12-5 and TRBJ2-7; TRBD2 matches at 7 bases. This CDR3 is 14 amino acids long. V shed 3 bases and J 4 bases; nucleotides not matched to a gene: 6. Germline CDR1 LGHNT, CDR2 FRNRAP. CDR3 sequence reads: CASGLWTRWYEQYF. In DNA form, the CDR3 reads TGTGCTAGTGGTTTATGGACTAGATGGTACGAGCAGTACTTC.

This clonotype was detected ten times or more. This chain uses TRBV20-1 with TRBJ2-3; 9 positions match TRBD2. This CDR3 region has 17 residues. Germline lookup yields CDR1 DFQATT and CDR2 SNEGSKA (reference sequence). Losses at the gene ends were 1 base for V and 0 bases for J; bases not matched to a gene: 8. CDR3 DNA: TGCAGTGCTAGAGGAGCGGGGGGCTTATATAGCACAGATACGCAGTATTTT. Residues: CSARGAGGLYSTDTQYF.

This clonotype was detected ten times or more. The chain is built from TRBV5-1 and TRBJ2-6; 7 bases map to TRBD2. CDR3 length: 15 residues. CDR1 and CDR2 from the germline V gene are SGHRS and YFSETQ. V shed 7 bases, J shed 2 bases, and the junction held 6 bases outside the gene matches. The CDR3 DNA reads TGCGCCAGCTCCCCGGCGGGGGCTGGGGCCAACGTCCTGACTTTC. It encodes CASSPAGAGANVLTF.

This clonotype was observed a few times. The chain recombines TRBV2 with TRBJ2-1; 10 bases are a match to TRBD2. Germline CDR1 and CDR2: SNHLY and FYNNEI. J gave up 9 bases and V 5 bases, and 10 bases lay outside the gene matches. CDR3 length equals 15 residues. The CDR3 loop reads CASSSPGLAIFEQFF. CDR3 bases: TGTGCCAGCAGTTCACCGGGACTAGCGATATTTGAGCAGTTCTTC. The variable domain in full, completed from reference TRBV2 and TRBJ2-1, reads EPEVTQTPSHQVTQMGQEVILRCVPISNHLYFYWYRQILGQKVEFLVSFYNNEISEKSEIFDDQFSVERPDGSNFTLKIRSTKLEDSAMYFCASSSPGLAIFEQFFGPGTRLTVL.

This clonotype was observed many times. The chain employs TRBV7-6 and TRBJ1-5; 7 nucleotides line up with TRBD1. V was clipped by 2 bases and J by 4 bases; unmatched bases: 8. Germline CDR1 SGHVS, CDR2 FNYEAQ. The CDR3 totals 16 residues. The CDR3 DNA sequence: TGTGCCAGCAGCTTAACCCCCGGGACAGAAAATCAGCCCCAGCATTTT. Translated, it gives CASSLTPGTENQPQHF.

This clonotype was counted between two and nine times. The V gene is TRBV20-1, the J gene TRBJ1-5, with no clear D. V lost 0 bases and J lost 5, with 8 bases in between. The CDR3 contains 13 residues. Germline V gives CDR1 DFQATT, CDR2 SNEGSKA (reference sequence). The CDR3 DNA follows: TGCAGTGCTAGAGAGACCGGCGATCAGCCCCAGCATTTT. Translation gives CSARETGDQPQHF.

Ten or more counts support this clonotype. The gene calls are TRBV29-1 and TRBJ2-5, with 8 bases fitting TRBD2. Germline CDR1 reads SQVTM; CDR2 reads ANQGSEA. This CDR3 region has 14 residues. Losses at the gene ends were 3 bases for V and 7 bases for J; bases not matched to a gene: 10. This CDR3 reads CSVDSGGRRGTQYF. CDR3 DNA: TGCAGCGTTGACAGCGGGGGCCGGAGGGGGACCCAGTACTTC.

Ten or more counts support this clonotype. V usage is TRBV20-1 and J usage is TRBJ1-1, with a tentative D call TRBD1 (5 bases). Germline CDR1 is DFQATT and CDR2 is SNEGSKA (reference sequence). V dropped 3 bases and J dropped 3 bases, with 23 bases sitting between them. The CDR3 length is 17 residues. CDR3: CSASIFWGNPSDTEAFF. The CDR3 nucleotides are TGCAGTGCTAGTATTTTCTGGGGGAATCCTTCGGACACTGAAGCTTTCTTT.

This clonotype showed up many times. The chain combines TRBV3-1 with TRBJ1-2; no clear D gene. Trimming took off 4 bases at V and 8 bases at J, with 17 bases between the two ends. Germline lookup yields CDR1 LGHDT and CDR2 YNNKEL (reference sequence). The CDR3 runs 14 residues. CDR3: CASSRSQEKSGYTF. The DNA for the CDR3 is TGTGCCAGCAGCCGCTCCCAGGAGAAGAGCGGCTACACCTTC.